These T cell receptor beta chains were read from a single sample in a study of T cell responses to AZD1222 COVID-19 vaccine. This table comes from immunoSEQ multiplex PCR, and its TCRdb copy is limited to in-frame clones, with some not included. The sample holds around 150,000 clones, about 92% seen once. The material was peripheral blood, obtained 28 days after the second AZD1222 dose. The receptors originated from an adult who received the AZD1222 COVID-19 vaccine. Each CDR3 is given with its conserved first and last residue. A D gene is named only where the DNA matches it firmly. Size tells how often a clone was seen (once, few, many) or the class of an expanded clone, and some rows leave it out.

size	V	J	D	CDR3	DNA
-	TRBV2	TRBJ1-4	TRBD1	CASSEVILDRGLNEKLFF	TGTGCCAGCAGTGAAGTAATTCTTGACAGGGGACTTAATGAAAAACTGTTTTTT
-	TRBV28	TRBJ2-7	TRBD2	CASVAGGPLLGEQYF	TGTGCCAGCGTAGCGGGAGGGCCTCTTTTAGGCGAGCAGTACTTC
-	TRBV28	TRBJ1-1	-	CASSPITPGGEAFF	TGTGCCAGCAGTCCAATTACGCCGGGGGGTGAGGCTTTCTTT
-	TRBV5-4	TRBJ2-7	TRBD2	CASSLAASGATYEQYF	TGTGCCAGCAGCTTGGCAGCTAGCGGGGCGACCTACGAGCAGTACTTC
once	TRBV19	TRBJ1-1	-	CASSILIVGGEAFF	TGTGCCAGTAGTATCCTCATAGTAGGGGGTGAAGCTTTCTTT
once	TRBV9	TRBJ1-2	-	CASSAEGYGYTF	TGTGCCAGCAGCGCCGAGGGGTATGGCTACACCTTC
-	TRBV3-1/TRBV3-2	TRBJ2-7	TRBD2	CASQRLAGAHEQYF	TGTGCCAGCCAAAGACTAGCGGGAGCCCACGAGCAGTACTTC
once	TRBV28	TRBJ1-2	TRBD1	CASFTGGGGYTF	TGTGCCAGTTTTACAGGGGGAGGGGGCTACACCTTC
-	TRBV9	TRBJ2-1	-	CASSVGVGVGNEQFF	TGTGCCAGCAGCGTAGGTGTGGGAGTAGGAAATGAGCAGTTCTTC
-	TRBV28	TRBJ1-2	TRBD1	CASSHISGGVGGYTF	TGTGCCAGCAGTCACATCTCAGGGGGGGTGGGTGGCTACACCTTC
-	TRBV27	TRBJ2-7	TRBD1	CASSLGTGSGSYEQYF	TGTGCCAGCAGTTTAGGGACAGGGTCGGGATCCTACGAGCAGTACTTC
once	TRBV27	TRBJ1-1	-	CASSLYRSINTEAFF	TGTGCCAGCAGTTTGTACAGATCAATAAACACTGAAGCTTTCTTT
-	TRBV2	TRBJ1-5	-	CASSGSGIRNQPQHF	TGTGCCAGCAGTGGTTCTGGGATACGCAATCAGCCCCAGCATTTT
-	TRBV24-1	TRBJ1-5	-	CATSDPGYDQPQHF	TGTGCCACCAGTGATCCAGGGTACGATCAGCCCCAGCATTTT
once	TRBV11-3	TRBJ1-3	-	CASSRATEGGNTIYF	TGTGCCAGCAGCCGCGCCACGGAAGGGGGAAACACCATATATTTT
-	TRBV7-9	TRBJ1-1	-	CASSSGTGTEAFF	TGTGCCAGCAGCTCAGGAACAGGGACTGAAGCTTTCTTT
-	TRBV20-1	TRBJ1-2	-	CSASTGSGQDGYTF	TGCAGTGCTAGTACCGGCTCCGGGCAGGATGGCTACACCTTC
-	TRBV9	TRBJ2-7	-	CASSARGLTLLAEQYF	TGTGCCAGCAGCGCACGTGGACTCACTCTCCTTGCCGAGCAGTACTTC
-	TRBV7-7	TRBJ1-3	-	CATSPYSGNTIYF	TGTGCCACAAGCCCGTACTCTGGAAACACCATATATTTT
-	TRBV27	TRBJ1-5	-	CASSEAGQIQPQHF	TGTGCCAGCAGTGAAGCTGGGCAGATTCAGCCCCAGCATTTT
-	TRBV5-1	TRBJ2-1	-	CASSWAVVGNEQFF	TGCGCCAGCAGCTGGGCAGTGGTGGGCAATGAGCAGTTCTTC
-	TRBV6-1	TRBJ1-6	-	CASSEGPVRNSPLHF	TGTGCCAGCAGTGAAGGGCCAGTACGTAATTCACCCCTCCACTTT
once	TRBV2	TRBJ2-2	TRBD2	CATPTSAISGELFF	TGTGCCACTCCGACTAGCGCCATCTCCGGGGAGCTGTTTTTT
-	TRBV7-9	TRBJ2-7	-	CASSLVVRDYEQYF	TGTGCCAGCAGCTTAGTCGTCAGGGACTACGAGCAGTACTTC
-	TRBV9	TRBJ1-1	-	CASSVAMNTEAFF	TGTGCCAGCAGCGTAGCCATGAACACTGAAGCTTTCTTT
-	TRBV4-1	TRBJ1-6	-	CASSQDRMNIDNSPLHF	TGCGCCAGCAGCCAAGATCGGATGAACATTGATAATTCACCCCTCCACTTT
-	TRBV6-5	TRBJ2-7	-	CASTPGPSSYEQYF	TGTGCCAGCACCCCCGGGCCGAGCTCCTACGAGCAGTACTTC
-	TRBV12-3/TRBV12-4	TRBJ2-7	TRBD1	CASAPGDRGAYF	TGTGCCAGCGCCCCGGGGGACAGGGGGGCGTACTTC
once	TRBV30	TRBJ1-6	-	CAWSVTPNSPLHF	TGTGCCTGGAGTGTTACCCCTAATTCACCCCTCCACTTT
-	TRBV6-5	TRBJ1-2	-	CASSPDRIYTRYTF	TGTGCCAGCAGTCCCGACAGGATCTACACCCGCTACACCTTC
-	TRBV5-1	TRBJ1-1	-	CASSSYTEAFF	TGCGCCAGCAGCTCATACACTGAAGCTTTCTTT
-	TRBV2	TRBJ1-2	-	CASSGQPYGYTF	TGTGCCAGCAGTGGACAGCCCTATGGCTACACCTTC